These 4 T cell receptor beta chains came from one sample sequenced in a study of T-cell reconstitution after alpha-beta-depleted transplantation in children. Unique molecular identifiers were incorporated during preparation of the TCRbeta library. TCRdb reprocessed the PCR reads via MiXCR and lists one record per CDR3 protein. Among some 81,000 distinct CDR3 sequences listed, roughly an eighth were seen once. Source: PBMCs, mostly from graft donor cells, taken 180 days after TCRalphabeta/CD19-depleted stem cell transplant. Every receptor here comes from a male patient between 2 and 10 years old who had a stem cell transplant for acute lymphoblastic leukemia, so the T cells may come from the graft donor.

In its sample, this clonotype ranks as medium-sized. CDR3 loop: CASSLGRLAGERGEQFF. The CDR3 nucleotides read TGCGCCAGCAGCTTGGGCAGACTAGCGGGGGAGAGGGGTGAGCAGTTCTTC. This sequence joins TRBV5-1 and TRBJ2-1; 12 bases are shared with TRBD2. Per the germline V gene, CDR1 is SGHRS and CDR2 is YFSETQ. This CDR3 spans 17 amino acids. V dropped 0 bases and J dropped 9; count of bases not matched to a gene: 10.

The CDR3 DNA is TGTGCCAGTGAGGCCGAGGGCCCGAACACTGAAGCTTTCTTT. Protein: CASEAEGPNTEAFF. V usage is TRBV27 and J usage is TRBJ1-1, with unresolved D. Germline assignment: CDR1 MNHEY and CDR2 SMNVEV (reference sequence). The CDR3 consists of 14 residues. The V end was cut by 9 bases, the J end by 1 base, with 15 bases between.

The chain links TRBV12-3 or TRBV12-4 to TRBJ2-3, with D possibly matching TRBD1 (6 bases). This CDR3 is 14 amino acids long. The ends were cut back, 3 bases at V and 2 bases at J, with 9 bases in the middle. DNA for the CDR3: TGTGCCAGCAGTTTCCGGGACACCACAGATACGCAGTATTTT. It codes for CASSFRDTTDTQYF.

This clonotype was seen repeatedly, ten times or more. The genes are TRBV7-2 and TRBJ1-5; D might be TRBD1 (5 bases). Trimming pared 5 bases from V and 6 bases from J, leaving 17 bases between. The CDR3 totals 15 residues. The germline gives CDR1 SGHTA, CDR2 FQGNSA. CDR3 nucleotides: TGTGCCAGCAGCCCGACCGGGACGGGAGGTCAGCCCCAGCATTTT. It translates to CASSPTGTGGQPQHF.